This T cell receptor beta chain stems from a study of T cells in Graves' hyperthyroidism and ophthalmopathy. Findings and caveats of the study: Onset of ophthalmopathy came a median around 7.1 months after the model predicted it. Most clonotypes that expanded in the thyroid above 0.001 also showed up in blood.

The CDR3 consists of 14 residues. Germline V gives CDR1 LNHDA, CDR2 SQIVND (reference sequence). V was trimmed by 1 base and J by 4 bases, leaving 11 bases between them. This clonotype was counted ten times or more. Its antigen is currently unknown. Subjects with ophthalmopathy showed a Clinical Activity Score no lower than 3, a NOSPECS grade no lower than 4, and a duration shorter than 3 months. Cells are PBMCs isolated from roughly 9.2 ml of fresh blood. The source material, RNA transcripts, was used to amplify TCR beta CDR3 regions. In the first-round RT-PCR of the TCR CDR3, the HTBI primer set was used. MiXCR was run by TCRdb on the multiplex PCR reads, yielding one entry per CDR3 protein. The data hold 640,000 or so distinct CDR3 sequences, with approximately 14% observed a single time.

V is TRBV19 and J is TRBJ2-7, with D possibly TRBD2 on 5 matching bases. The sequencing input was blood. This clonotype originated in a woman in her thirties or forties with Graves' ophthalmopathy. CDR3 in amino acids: CASSIGERIYEQYF. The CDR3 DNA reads TGTGCCAGTAGTATAGGGGAGAGAATTTACGAGCAGTACTTC.